A selection of T cell receptor beta chains follows, all from one sample in a study of blood T cell repertoires in COVID-19. Some clones are missing from TCRdb's copy, which holds only in-frame ones; the method was immunoSEQ multiplex PCR. The data contain roughly 200,000 clones, 89% of them singletons. The sequenced sample was PBMCs or T cells enriched from blood (not recorded which). The receptors derive from a woman aged 25 to 39 with acute COVID-19. CDR3s include the opening cysteine and the closing phenylalanine or tryptophan. D genes are given only for firm matches. Expanded clones are given a class, and other clones once, few, many or no size at all.

TGTGCCAGCAGCCCCGGCGACAGGGCTGGAAACACCATATATTTT	CASSPGDRAGNTIYF	.	TRBV7-9	TRBJ1-3	TRBD1
TGTGCCAGCTCACCAAAAGAAGGGAGGGGGACCCAGTACTTC	CASSPKEGRGTQYF	.	TRBV18	TRBJ2-5	TRBD2
TGCGCCAGCAGCCCACGGGGGGACAGGGGAGAGGCTTTCTTT	CASSPRGDRGEAFF	.	TRBV5-1	TRBJ1-1	TRBD1
TGTGCCAGCAGCTTAGAATGGCGGGGAATGAACACTGAAGCTTTCTTT	CASSLEWRGMNTEAFF	.	TRBV7-6	TRBJ1-1	.
TGTGCCAGTAGAAGGTCCAGCGGGACTGGCACTGAAGCTTTCTTT	CASRRSSGTGTEAFF	.	TRBV19	TRBJ1-1	.
TGTGCCAGCAGACAGCGGGGGGACACCGGGGAGCTGTTTTTT	CASRQRGDTGELFF	.	TRBV25-1	TRBJ2-2	TRBD2
TGTGCCAGCAGGCCGGGACTAGCGGGGGAACCCATCATCTTC	CASRPGLAGEPIIF	.	TRBV28	TRBJ2-7	TRBD2
TGTGCCAGCAGTTTATCGCCTAGCTCGGCGCAGTATTTT	CASSLSPSSAQYF	.	TRBV27	TRBJ2-3	.
TGTGCCAGCAGTTACTCGCGACAGGACTCCTACGAGCAGTACTTC	CASSYSRQDSYEQYF	.	TRBV6-5	TRBJ2-7	.
TGTGCCAGCACCCTCAGGGATTCGAACACCGGGGAGCTGTTTTTT	CASTLRDSNTGELFF	.	TRBV6-5	TRBJ2-2	.
TGCGCCAGCAGAAAAACAGGGGGCGTGAGGAACGAGCAGTACTTC	CASRKTGGVRNEQYF	.	TRBV10-2	TRBJ2-7	TRBD1
TGCGCCAGCAGCTCGACAGGGGCTTCAGGAAACACCATATATTTT	CASSSTGASGNTIYF	.	TRBV5-1	TRBJ1-3	TRBD1
TGTGCCAGCAGTCGGATGACAGCGTCTGGAAACACCATATATTTT	CASSRMTASGNTIYF	few	TRBV6-5	TRBJ1-3	.
TGTGCCAGCAGTCCGTCCTCCATGCGGGAGCAGTTCTTC	CASSPSSMREQFF	.	TRBV6-5	TRBJ2-1	.
TGTGCCAGCAGCACAAGGACTGGACGCTCCTACAATGAGCAGTTCTTC	CASSTRTGRSYNEQFF	.	TRBV4-2	TRBJ2-1	.
TGCGCCAGCAGCTTGGCAATTGCAGGGGGAAACACCATATATTTT	CASSLAIAGGNTIYF	.	TRBV5-1	TRBJ1-3	.
TGTGCCAGTAGTGCCCCCGGGACAGCAAATCAGCCCCAGCATTTT	CASSAPGTANQPQHF	.	TRBV19	TRBJ1-5	TRBD1
TGTGCCAGTAGTACTTCGTTGAACACTGAAGCTTTCTTT	CASSTSLNTEAFF	.	TRBV19	TRBJ1-1	.
TGTGCCAGCAGCTTAGTGGCTAGCGGGGCCGGGGAGCTGTTTTTT	CASSLVASGAGELFF	.	TRBV13	TRBJ2-2	TRBD2
TGTGCCAGCAGCTTAGAGGCGGGCCACCGGTTCTATGGCTACACCTTC	CASSLEAGHRFYGYTF	.	TRBV7-8	TRBJ1-2	.
TGTGCCAGCAGTCCTACACAGGGGGGGAGCAATCAGCCCCAGCATTTT	CASSPTQGGSNQPQHF	.	TRBV28	TRBJ1-5	TRBD1
TGTGCCAGCAGCTTGTTCCGCGTGGGGGGGAACACTGAAGCTTTCTTT	CASSLFRVGGNTEAFF	.	TRBV5-6	TRBJ1-1	.
TGTGCCAGCAGCGTATCCCCTGCTGCGGGGGAAAACTATGGCTACACCTTC	CASSVSPAAGENYGYTF	.	TRBV9	TRBJ1-2	.
TGTGCCAGCAGTTTCACAGGGAAGATACGGTACGAAGCTTTCTTT	CASSFTGKIRYEAFF	few	TRBV6-2/TRBV6-3	TRBJ1-1	.
TGTGCCAGTAGTATCGGACAGCTCGACTCCTACGAGCAGTACTTC	CASSIGQLDSYEQYF	.	TRBV19	TRBJ2-7	.
TGTGCCAGCAGCTCTCGGACTATCCCCGGCGAGCAGTACTTC	CASSSRTIPGEQYF	.	TRBV13	TRBJ2-7	.
TGTGCCAGCAGTCCGCGGACAGGGGGCCGGTATGGCTACACCTTC	CASSPRTGGRYGYTF	.	TRBV25-1	TRBJ1-2	TRBD1
TGTGCCAGCAGCTACGACAGGGCTGGGACTGAAGCTTTCTTT	CASSYDRAGTEAFF	.	TRBV11-2	TRBJ1-1	TRBD1